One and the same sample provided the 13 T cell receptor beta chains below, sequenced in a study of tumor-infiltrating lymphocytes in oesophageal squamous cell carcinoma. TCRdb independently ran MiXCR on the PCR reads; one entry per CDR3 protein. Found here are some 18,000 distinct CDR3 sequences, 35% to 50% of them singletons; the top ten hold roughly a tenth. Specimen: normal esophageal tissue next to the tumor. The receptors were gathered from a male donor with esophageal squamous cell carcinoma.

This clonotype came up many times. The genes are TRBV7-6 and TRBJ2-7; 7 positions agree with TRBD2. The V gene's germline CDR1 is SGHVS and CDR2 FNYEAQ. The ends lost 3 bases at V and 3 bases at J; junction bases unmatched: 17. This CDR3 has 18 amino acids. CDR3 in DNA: TGTGCCAGCAGCTTGGGGCCCCAGGTCGGGACTATATACTACGAGCAGTACTTC. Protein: CASSLGPQVGTIYYEQYF.

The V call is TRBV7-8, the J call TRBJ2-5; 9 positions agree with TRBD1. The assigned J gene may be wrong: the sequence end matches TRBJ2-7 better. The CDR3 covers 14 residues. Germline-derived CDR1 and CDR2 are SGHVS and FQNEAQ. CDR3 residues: CASSNRQGAYEQYF. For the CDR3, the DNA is TGTGCCAGCAGCAACAGACAGGGGGCCTACGAGCAGTACTTC.

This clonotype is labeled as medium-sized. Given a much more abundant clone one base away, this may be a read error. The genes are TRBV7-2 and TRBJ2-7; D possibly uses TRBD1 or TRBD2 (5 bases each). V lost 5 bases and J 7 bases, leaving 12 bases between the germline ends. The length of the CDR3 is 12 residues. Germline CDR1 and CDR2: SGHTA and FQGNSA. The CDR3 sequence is CASSVGTNEQYF. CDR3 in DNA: TGTGCCAGCAGCGTGGGGACCAATGAGCAGTACTTC. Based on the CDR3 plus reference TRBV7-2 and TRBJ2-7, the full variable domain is GAGVSQSPSNKVTEKGKDVELRCDPISGHTALYWYRQSLGQGLEFLIYFQGNSAPDKSGLPSDRFSAERTGGSVSTLTIQRTQQEDSAVYLCASSVGTNEQYFGPGTRLTVT.

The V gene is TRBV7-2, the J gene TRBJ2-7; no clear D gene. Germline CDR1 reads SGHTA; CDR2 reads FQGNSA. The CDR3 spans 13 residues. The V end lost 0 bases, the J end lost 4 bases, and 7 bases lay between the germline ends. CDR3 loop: CASSLAEEYEQYF. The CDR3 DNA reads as TGTGCCAGCAGCTTAGCAGAGGAATACGAGCAGTACTTC.

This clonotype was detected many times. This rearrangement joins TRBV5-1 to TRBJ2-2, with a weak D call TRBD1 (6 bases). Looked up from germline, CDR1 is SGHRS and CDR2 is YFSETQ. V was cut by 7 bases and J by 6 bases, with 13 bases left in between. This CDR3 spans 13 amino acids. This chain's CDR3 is CASAVGGAGELFF. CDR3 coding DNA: TGCGCCAGCGCGGTTGGGGGCGCCGGGGAGCTGTTTTTT.

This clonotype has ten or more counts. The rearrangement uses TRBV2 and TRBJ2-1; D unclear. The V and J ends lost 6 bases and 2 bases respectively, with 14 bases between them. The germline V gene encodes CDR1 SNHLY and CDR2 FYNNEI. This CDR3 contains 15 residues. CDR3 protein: CASRAGSQAYNEQFF. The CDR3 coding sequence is TGTGCCAGCAGAGCAGGCTCCCAAGCCTACAATGAGCAGTTCTTC.

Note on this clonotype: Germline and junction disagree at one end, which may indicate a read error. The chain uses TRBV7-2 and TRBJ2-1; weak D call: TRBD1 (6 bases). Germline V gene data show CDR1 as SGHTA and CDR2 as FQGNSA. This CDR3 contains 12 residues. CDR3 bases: TGTGCCAGCAGTTCGGCAGGGGCCCGCGTGGACTTC. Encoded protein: CASSSAGARVDF.

CDR3 region: CASSYKAGSPYEQYF. As DNA, the CDR3 is TGTGCCAGCAGTTACAAGGCCGGTAGCCCCTACGAGCAGTACTTC. This sequence joins TRBV6-2 or TRBV6-3 and TRBJ2-5; no reliable D call. The J call may be in error: the DNA end matches TRBJ2-7 better. This CDR3 has 15 residues. Per the germline V gene, CDR1 is MNHEY and CDR2 is SVGEGT.

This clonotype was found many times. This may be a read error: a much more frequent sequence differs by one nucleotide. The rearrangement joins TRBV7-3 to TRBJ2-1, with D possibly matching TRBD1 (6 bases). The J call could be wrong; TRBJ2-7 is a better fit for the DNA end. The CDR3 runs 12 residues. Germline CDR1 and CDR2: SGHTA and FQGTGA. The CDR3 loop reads CASGGSYNEQYF. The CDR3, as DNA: TGTGCCAGCGGGGGCTCCTACAATGAGCAGTACTTC.

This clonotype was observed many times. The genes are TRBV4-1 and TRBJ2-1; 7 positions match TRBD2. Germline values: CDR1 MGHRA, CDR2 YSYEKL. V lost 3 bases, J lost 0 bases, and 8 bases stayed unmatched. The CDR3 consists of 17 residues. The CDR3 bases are TGCGCCAGCAGCCAGGACACGTCTAGCGGCTCCTACAATGAGCAGTTCTTC. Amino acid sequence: CASSQDTSSGSYNEQFF.

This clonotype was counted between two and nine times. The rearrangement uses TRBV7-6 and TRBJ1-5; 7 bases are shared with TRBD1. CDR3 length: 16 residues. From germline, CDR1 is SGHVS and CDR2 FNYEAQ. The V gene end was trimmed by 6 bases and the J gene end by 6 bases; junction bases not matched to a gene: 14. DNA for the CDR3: TGTGCCAGCAGATCAACCTCGACAGGGCTTGGTCAGCCCCAGCATTTT. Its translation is CASRSTSTGLGQPQHF. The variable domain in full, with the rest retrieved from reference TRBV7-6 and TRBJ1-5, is GAGVSQSPRYKVTKRGQDVALRCDPISGHVSLYWYRQALGQGPEFLTYFNYEAQQDKSGLPNDRFSAERPEGSISTLTIQRTEQRDSAMYRCASRSTSTGLGQPQHFGDGTRLSIL.

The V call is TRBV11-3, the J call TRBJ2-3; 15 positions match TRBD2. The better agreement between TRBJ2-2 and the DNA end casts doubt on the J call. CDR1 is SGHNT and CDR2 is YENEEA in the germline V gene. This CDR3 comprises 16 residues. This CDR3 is CASSPGLAGGTGELFF. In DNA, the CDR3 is TGTGCCAGCAGCCCTGGACTAGCGGGAGGGACCGGGGAGCTGTTTTTT.

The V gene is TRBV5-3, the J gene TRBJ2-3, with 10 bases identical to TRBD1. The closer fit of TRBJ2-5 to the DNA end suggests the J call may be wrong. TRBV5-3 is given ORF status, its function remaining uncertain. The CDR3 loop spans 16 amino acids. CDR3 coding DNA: TGTGCCAGCAGCAGTCCGGGACAGGGGTTCCAAGAGACCCAGTACTTC. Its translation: CASSSPGQGFQETQYF.